The T cell receptor (beta chain) under discussion was sequenced for a study of T cells after yellow fever vaccination. CDR1 and CDR2 from the germline V gene are SGHTA and FQGTGA. The CDR3 is 13 residues long. Trimming shortened V by 2 bases and J by 6 bases, and 11 bases separated the two germline ends. TCRdb called the 5' RACE reads again in MiXCR, with one record for every CDR3 protein. The repertoire holds 300,000 to 400,000 distinct CDR3 sequences, 6% to 8% seen once, with approximately 15% in the top ten. This clonotype was picked up many times. The chain combines TRBV7-3 with TRBJ2-7; D may match TRBD1 or TRBD2 (5 bases each). The starting material was PBMCs, obtained 5 days after the yellow fever booster vaccination. This receptor was taken from a man aged 25 to 40 who received the YFV17D yellow fever vaccine. The CDR3 sequence is CASSLGDLREQYF. CDR3 DNA sequence: TGTGCCAGCAGCTTAGGGGACCTCCGCGAGCAGTACTTC.